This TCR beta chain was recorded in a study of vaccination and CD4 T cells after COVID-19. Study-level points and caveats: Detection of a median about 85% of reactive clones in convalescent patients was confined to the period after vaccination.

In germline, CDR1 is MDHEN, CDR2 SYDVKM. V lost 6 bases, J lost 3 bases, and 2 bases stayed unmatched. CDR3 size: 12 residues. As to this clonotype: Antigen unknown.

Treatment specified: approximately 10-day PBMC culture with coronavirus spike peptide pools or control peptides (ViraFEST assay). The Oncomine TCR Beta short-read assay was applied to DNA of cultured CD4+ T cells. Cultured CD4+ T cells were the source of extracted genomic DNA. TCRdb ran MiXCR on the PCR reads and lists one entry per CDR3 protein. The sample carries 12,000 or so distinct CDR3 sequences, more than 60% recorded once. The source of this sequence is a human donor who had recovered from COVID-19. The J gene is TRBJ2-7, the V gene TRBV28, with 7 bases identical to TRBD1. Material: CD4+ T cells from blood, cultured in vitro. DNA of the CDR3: TGTGCCAGCAGGGGGACAGACTACGAGCAGTACTTC. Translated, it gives CASRGTDYEQYF.